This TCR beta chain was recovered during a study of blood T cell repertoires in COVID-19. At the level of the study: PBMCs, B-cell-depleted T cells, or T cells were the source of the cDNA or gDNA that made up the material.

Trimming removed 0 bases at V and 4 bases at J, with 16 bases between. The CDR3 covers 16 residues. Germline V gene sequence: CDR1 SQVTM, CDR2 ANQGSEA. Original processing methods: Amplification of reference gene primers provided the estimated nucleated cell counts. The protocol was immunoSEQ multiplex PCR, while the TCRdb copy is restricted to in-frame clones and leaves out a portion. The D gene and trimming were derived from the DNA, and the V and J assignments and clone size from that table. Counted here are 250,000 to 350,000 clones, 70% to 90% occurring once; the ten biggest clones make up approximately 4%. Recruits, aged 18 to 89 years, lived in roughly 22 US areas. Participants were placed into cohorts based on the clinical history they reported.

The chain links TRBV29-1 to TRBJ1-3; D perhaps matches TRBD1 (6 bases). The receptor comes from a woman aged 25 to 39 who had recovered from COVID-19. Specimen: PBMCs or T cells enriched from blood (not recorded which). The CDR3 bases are TGCAGCGTTGAAGATGAAGACAGGCCAGGAGGAAACACCATATATTTT. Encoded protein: CSVEDEDRPGGNTIYF.